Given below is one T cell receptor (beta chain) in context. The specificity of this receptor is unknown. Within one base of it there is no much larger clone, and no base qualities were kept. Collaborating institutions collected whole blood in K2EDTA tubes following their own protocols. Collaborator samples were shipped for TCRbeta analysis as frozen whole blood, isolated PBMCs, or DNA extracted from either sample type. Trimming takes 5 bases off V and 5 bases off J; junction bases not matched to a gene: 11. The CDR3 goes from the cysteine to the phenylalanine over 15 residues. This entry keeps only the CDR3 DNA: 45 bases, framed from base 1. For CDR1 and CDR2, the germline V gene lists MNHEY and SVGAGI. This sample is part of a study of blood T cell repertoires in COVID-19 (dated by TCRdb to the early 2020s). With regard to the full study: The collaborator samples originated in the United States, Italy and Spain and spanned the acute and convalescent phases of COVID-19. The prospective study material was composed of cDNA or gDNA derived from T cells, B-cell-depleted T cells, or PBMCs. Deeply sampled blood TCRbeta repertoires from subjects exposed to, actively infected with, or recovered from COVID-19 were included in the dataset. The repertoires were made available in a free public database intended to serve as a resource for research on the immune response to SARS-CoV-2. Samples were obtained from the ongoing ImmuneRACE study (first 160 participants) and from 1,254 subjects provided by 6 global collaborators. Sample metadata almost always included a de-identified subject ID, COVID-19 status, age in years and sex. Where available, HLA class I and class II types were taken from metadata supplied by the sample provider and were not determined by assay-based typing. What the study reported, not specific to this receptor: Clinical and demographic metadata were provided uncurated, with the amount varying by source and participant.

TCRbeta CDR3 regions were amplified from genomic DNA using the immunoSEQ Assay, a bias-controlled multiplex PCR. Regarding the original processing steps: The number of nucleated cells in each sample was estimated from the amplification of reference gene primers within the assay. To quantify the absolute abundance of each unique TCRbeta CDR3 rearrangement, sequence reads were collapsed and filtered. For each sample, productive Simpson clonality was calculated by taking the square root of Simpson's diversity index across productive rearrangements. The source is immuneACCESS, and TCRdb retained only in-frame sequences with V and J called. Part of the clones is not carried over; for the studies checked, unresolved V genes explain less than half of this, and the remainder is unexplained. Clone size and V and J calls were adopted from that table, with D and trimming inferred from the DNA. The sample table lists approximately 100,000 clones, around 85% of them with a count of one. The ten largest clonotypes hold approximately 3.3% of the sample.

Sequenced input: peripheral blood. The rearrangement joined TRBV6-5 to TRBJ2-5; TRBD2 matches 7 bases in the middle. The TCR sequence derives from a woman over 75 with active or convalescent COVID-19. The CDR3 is CASSPSGVRGETQYF. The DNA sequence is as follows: TGTGCCAGCAGTCCCTCGGGAGTGCGGGGGGAGACCCAGTACTTC.